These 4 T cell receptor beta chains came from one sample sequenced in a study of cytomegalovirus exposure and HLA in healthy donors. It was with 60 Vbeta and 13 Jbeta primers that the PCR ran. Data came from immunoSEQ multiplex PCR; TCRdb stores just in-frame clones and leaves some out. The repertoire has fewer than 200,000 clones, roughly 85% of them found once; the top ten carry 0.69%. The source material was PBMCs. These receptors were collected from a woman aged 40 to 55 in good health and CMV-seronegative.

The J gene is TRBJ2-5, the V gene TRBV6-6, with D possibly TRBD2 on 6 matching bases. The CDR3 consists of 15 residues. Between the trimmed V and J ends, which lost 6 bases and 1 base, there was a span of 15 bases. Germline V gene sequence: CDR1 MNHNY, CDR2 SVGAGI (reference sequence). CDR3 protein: CASRPTSGLQETQYF. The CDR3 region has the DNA TGTGCCAGCAGACCCACCAGCGGGCTCCAAGAGACCCAGTACTTC.

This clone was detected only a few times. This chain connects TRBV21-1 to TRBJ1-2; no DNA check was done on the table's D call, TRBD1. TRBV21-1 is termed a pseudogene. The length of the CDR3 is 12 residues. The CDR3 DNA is TGTGCCAGCGGCCTTCCTAACTATGGCTACACCTTC. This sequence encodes CASGLPNYGYTF.

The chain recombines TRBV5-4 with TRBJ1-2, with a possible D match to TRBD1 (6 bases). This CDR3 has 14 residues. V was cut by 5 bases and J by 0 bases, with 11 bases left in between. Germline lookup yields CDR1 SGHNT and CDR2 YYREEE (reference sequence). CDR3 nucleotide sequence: TGTGCCAGCAGTCAAGGGGGTTCTAACTATGGCTACACCTTC. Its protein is CASSQGGSNYGYTF. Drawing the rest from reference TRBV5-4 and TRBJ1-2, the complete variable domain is ETGVTQSPTHLIKTRGQQVTLRCSSQSGHNTVSWYQQALGQGPQFIFQYYREEENGRGNFPPRFSGLQFPNYSSELNVNALELDDSALYLCASSQGGSNYGYTFGSGTRLTVV.

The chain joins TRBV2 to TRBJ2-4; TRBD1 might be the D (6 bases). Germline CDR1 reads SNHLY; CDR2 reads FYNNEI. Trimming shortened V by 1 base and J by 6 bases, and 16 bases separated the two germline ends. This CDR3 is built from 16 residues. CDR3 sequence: CASSEGRLGARNIQYF. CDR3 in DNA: TGTGCCAGCAGTGAAGGCCGGCTGGGGGCGAGAAACATTCAGTACTTC.